These 22 T cell receptor beta chains share one sample of origin, sequenced in a study of tumor-infiltrating lymphocytes in primary liver carcinoma. Constant-region priming of 500 to 550 ng total RNA yielded TCR beta cDNA. Slightly modified ARM-PCR served as the procedure for the TCR beta libraries. These libraries came from three rounds of nested multiplex PCR. It was with TRBV1-TRBV30 forward primers and a C-beta reverse primer that the first two PCR rounds were run, at around 9 cycles each. TCRdb re-called the multiplex PCR reads through MiXCR, storing one row per CDR3 protein. This sample has about 320,000 distinct CDR3 sequences, with 60% to 80% found just once. Germline DNA was extracted alongside blood RNA, which was obtained from unsorted whole blood. Sequencing used peripheral blood. The receptors were gathered from a man aged 35-49 years with primary liver carcinoma and hepatitis B virus infection.

About this clonotype itself: A read error is likely, as this CDR3 ends without the conserved phenylalanine or tryptophan. The rearrangement uses TRBV6-4 and TRBJ2-5; 7 nucleotides agree with TRBD2. Germline CDR1 and CDR2: MRHNA and SNTAGT. V shed 5 bases and J 7 bases; nucleotides not matched to a gene: 7. The CDR3 runs to 13 residues. The CDR3 coding sequence is TGTGCCAGCAGTAGCTCAACGGGGGGGACCCAGTACTCC. Translation: CASSSSTGGTQYS.

The chain carries TRBV20-1 and TRBJ2-7; no definite D call. Trimming shortened V by 6 bases and J by 3 bases, and 12 bases separated the two germline ends. Germline CDR1 and CDR2: DFQATT and SNEGSKA (reference sequence). This CDR3 region has 12 residues. In DNA, the CDR3 is TGCAGTGCCGGACCTTACCGCTACGAGCAGTACTTC. Amino acid sequence: CSAGPYRYEQYF.

This clonotype has more than one count but fewer than ten. The V gene is TRBV2, the J gene TRBJ2-3; D gene uncertain. The CDR3 has 11 amino acids. The germline gives CDR1 SNHLY, CDR2 FYNNEI. V gave up 2 bases and J gave up 5 bases, with 2 bases separating them. The CDR3 region is CASSELDTQYF. The CDR3 nucleotides are TGTGCCAGCAGTGAATTAGATACGCAGTATTTT.

The genes are TRBV12-3 or TRBV12-4 and TRBJ1-2; 9 positions agree with TRBD1. With 5 bases clipped from V and 5 bases from J, the junction kept 15 bases outside the gene matches. This CDR3 contains 17 residues. For the CDR3, the DNA is TGTGCCAGCAGTCCCAACCGATACAGGGGGCTGAAGTATGGCTACACCTTC. It codes for CASSPNRYRGLKYGYTF.

A few counts support this clonotype. This rearrangement joins TRBV5-1 to TRBJ2-4, with TRBD1 matching over 8 bases. This CDR3 is 15 amino acids long. The germline CDR1 and CDR2 sequences are SGHRS and YFSETQ. The V segment lost 4 bases and the J segment 7 bases; nucleotides outside the gene matches: 10. The CDR3, as DNA: TGCGCCAGCAGCCGGACGGGACAGGAGGGGAACATTCAGTACTTC. This codes for CASSRTGQEGNIQYF.

This chain connects TRBV19 to TRBJ2-5, with D perhaps TRBD2 (5 bases). V was clipped by 4 bases and J by 5 bases, with 11 bases between them. There are 13 residues in the CDR3. CDR1 is LNHDA and CDR2 is SQIVND in the germline V gene (reference sequence). The CDR3 bases are TGTGCCAGTAGTACGGGGATGCGGGAGACCCAGTACTTC. The encoded protein is CASSTGMRETQYF. The whole variable domain, filled in from reference TRBV19 and TRBJ2-5, reads DGGITQSPKYLFRKEGQNVTLSCEQNLNHDAMYWYRQDPGQGLRLIYYSQIVNDFQKGDIAEGYSVSREKKESFPLTVTSAQKNPTAFYLCASSTGMRETQYFGPGTRLLVL.

On this clonotype itself: A much larger clone lies a single base off, so this may be a read error. This chain connects TRBV29-1 to TRBJ2-7; a possible D gene is TRBD1 (5 bases). The CDR3 loop spans 15 amino acids. Germline V lookup: CDR1 SQVTM, CDR2 ANQGSEA. Trimming left V 0 bases short and J 4 bases short, with 16 bases between. The DNA of the CDR3 is TGCAGCGTTGAAGATCCCGGACATTCCCAATACGAGCAGTACTTC. This sequence encodes CSVEDPGHSQYEQYF.

This clonotype was found a few times. The chain couples TRBV5-6 to TRBJ2-2; 8 nucleotides match TRBD1. The CDR3 is made up of 15 amino acids. V lost 2 bases to trimming and J lost 6 bases; unmatched junction nucleotides: 6. Germline V gives CDR1 SGHDT, CDR2 YYEEEE. DNA of the CDR3: TGTGCCAGCAGCTTAGACACAGGGGGTTCCGGGGAGCTGTTTTTT. Its protein product is CASSLDTGGSGELFF.

With regard to this clonotype: One junction end does not reproduce the germline sequence, and a read error may be involved. The V call is TRBV11-2, the J call TRBJ2-3; the D gene is possibly TRBD1 (6 bases). Germline values: CDR1 SGHAT, CDR2 FQNNGV. The CDR3 runs to 16 residues. CDR3 sequence: CANSRRSTGNTDTRYF. As DNA, the CDR3 is TGTGCCAATAGCAGAAGAAGTACAGGGAACACAGATACGCGGTATTTT.

Details on this clonotype: This clone may be a read error of a much larger clone one base away. This chain links TRBV5-4 with TRBJ2-3, with 7 positions matching TRBD2. CDR1 is SGHNT and CDR2 is YYREEE in the germline V gene (reference sequence). The CDR3 is 16 residues long. The CDR3 loop is CASSLERGRGTDRQYF. CDR3 DNA: TGTGCCAGCAGCTTGGAGCGGGGCCGGGGCACAGATAGGCAGTATTTT.

In the case of this clonotype: Possible read error: a much larger clone is one base away. The chain uses TRBV29-1 and TRBJ1-2, with D possibly being TRBD1 (6 bases). The CDR3 runs 14 residues. Germline CDR1 SQVTM, CDR2 ANQGSEA. CDR3 sequence (DNA): TGCAGCGTCGAAAAAAAGGGGGGGCGGGTAGGCTACAACTTC. This sequence encodes CSVEKKGGRVGYNF.

Details on this clonotype: A much larger clone is a single base away; this may be a read error. This chain uses TRBV6-1 with TRBJ2-7; 10 nucleotides align to TRBD2. The trim removed 3 bases at V and 4 bases at J, leaving 9 bases unmatched. Per germline, CDR1 MNHNS and CDR2 SASEGT. This CDR3 comprises 16 residues. In DNA, the CDR3 is TGTGCCAGCAGTGACCTTGAGGCTAGCGGGAGATACGAGCAGTACTTC. Translated: CASSDLEASGRYEQYF.

This clonotype appeared many times. This chain uses TRBV12-3 or TRBV12-4 with TRBJ1-2, with no clear D. This CDR3 spans 17 amino acids. Deletions cut 3 bases from V and 2 bases from J, with 19 bases between. This CDR3 is CASSFSTFPTANYGYTF. The CDR3 coding sequence is TGTGCCAGCAGTTTCAGCACCTTTCCCACGGCAAACTATGGCTACACCTTC.

About this clonotype itself: A much larger clone lies a single base off, so this may be a read error. The J gene is TRBJ2-5, the V gene TRBV6-2 or TRBV6-3; tentatively, D is TRBD2 (5 bases). The CDR3 extends over 12 amino acids. V shed 6 bases and J shed 11 bases, with 16 bases lying between them. Germline V gene lookup returns CDR1 MNHEY and CDR2 SVGEGT. The DNA of the CDR3 is TGTGCCAGCAGCCGAAACTTCGGGGAACAGTACTTC. This encodes CASSRNFGEQYF.

The chain has TRBV14 and TRBJ2-2, with 14 positions matching TRBD2. CDR1 and CDR2 (germline): SGHDN, FVKESK. The J segment lost 4 bases and the V segment lost 5 bases, leaving 12 bases of the junction unmatched. CDR3 length: 19 residues. CDR3 sequence: CASSKLPGLAGETTGELFF. CDR3 nucleotide sequence: TGTGCCAGCAGCAAGCTTCCGGGACTAGCGGGAGAGACCACCGGGGAGCTGTTTTTT.

About this clonotype itself: A much bigger clone sits one base away, suggesting this may be a read error. The chain joins TRBV28 to TRBJ2-5; tentatively, D is TRBD1 (6 bases). The V gene's germline CDR1 is MDHEN and CDR2 SYDVKM. CDR3 size: 16 residues. Here the CDR3 reads CACRQGPMRGRETQYF. CDR3 coding DNA: TGTGCCTGCAGGCAGGGGCCAATGAGGGGGAGAGAGACCCAGTACTTC. Supplemented by reference TRBV28 and TRBJ2-5, the full variable domain reads DVKVTQSSRYLVKRTGEKVFLECVQDMDHENMFWYRQDPGLGLRLIYFSYDVKMKEKGDIPEGYSVSREKKERFSLILESASTNQTSMYLCACRQGPMRGRETQYFGPGTRLLVL.

This chain links TRBV6-5 with TRBJ2-7; no definite D call. Trimming shortened V by 6 bases and J by 6 bases, and 12 bases separated the two germline ends. Germline V gene sequence: CDR1 MNHEY, CDR2 SVGAGI. The CDR3 is 12 amino acids. DNA of the CDR3: TGTGCCAGCAGCGGCGGCCCTGGCGAGCAGTACTTC. Protein sequence: CASSGGPGEQYF.

This chain's CDR3 is CISSQDLYEQYF. The DNA of the CDR3 is TGCATCAGCAGCCAAGATCTCTACGAGCAGTACTTC. This chain uses TRBV4-1 with TRBJ2-7, with D unclear. The germline CDR1 and CDR2 sequences are MGHRA and YSYEKL. The CDR3 totals 12 residues.

A word on this clonotype: This may be a read error, as it is one base from a much larger clone. The chain has TRBV29-1 and TRBJ1-5; no clear D gene. The CDR3 has 13 residues. Deletions cut 4 bases from V and 6 bases from J, with 13 bases between. CDR1 and CDR2 from the germline V gene are SQVTM and ANQGSEA. CDR3 nucleotide sequence: TGCAGCGTTGCCGACACCGTCAGTCAGCCCCAGCATTTT. Amino acid sequence: CSVADTVSQPQHF.

V usage is TRBV20-1 and J usage is TRBJ1-1; 9 nucleotides agree with TRBD1. The CDR3 has 14 residues. The V segment lost 7 bases and the J segment 3 bases; nucleotides outside the gene matches: 9. Germline CDR1 is DFQATT and CDR2 is SNEGSKA (reference sequence). CDR3 protein: CSVLGDRVYTEAFF. The DNA for the CDR3 is TGCAGTGTCCTTGGGGACAGGGTCTACACTGAAGCTTTCTTT.

This clonotype was recorded a few times. The rearrangement links TRBV5-8 to TRBJ2-3, with TRBD2 matching over 12 bases. Germline V gene sequence: CDR1 SGHTS, CDR2 YDEGEE. The CDR3 has 18 residues. V was clipped by 5 bases and J by 2 bases; unmatched bases: 12. CDR3: CASRTFLGLAGYTDTQYF. The DNA for the CDR3 is TGTGCCAGCAGAACATTCCTAGGACTAGCGGGATACACAGATACGCAGTATTTT.

The sample holds many counts of this clonotype. This rearrangement joins TRBV6-5 to TRBJ2-2, with D hard to call. Per the germline V gene, CDR1 is MNHEY and CDR2 is SVGAGI. V gave up 7 bases and J gave up 1 base, with 4 bases separating them. The CDR3 consists of 12 residues. The CDR3 sequence is CASMRNTGELFF. In nucleotides, the CDR3 is TGTGCCAGCATGCGGAACACCGGGGAGCTGTTTTTT.